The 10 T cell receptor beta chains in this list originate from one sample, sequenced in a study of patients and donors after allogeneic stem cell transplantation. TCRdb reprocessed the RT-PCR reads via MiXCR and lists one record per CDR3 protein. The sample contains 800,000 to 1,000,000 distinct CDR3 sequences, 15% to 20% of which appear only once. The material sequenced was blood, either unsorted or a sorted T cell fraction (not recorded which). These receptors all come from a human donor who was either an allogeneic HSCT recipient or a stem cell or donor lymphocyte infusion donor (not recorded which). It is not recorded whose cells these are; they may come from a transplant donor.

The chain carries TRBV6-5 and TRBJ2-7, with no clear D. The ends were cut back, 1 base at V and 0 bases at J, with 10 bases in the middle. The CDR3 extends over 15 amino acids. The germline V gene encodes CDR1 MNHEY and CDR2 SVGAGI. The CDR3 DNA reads TGTGCCAGCAGTTACTTGTCCAAGAGCTCCTACGAGCAGTACTTC. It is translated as CASSYLSKSSYEQYF.

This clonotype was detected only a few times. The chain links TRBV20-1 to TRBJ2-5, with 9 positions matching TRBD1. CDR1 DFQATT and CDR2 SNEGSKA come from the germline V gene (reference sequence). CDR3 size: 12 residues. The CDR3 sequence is CSPGDRVETQYF. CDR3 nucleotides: TGCAGCCCGGGGGACAGGGTAGAGACCCAGTACTTC.

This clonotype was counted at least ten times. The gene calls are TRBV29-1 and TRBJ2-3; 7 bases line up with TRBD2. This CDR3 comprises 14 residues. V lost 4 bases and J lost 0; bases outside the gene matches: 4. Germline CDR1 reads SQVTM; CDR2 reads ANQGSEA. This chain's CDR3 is CSVVGSGSTDTQYF. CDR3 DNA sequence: TGCAGCGTTGTGGGTAGCGGGAGCACAGATACGCAGTATTTT.

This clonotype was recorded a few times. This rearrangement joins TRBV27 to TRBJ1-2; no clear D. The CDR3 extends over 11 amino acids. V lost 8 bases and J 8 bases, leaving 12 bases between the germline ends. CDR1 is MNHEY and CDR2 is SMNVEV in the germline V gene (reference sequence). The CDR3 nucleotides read TGTGCCAGCGGGCCCACGGGGGGCTACACCTTC. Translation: CASGPTGGYTF.

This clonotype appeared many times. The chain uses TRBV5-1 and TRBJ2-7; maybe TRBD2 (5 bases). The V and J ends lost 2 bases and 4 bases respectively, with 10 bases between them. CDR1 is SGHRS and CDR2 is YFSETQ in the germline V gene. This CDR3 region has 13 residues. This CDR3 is CASSLQRSYEQYF. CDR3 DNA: TGCGCCAGCAGCTTACAGCGGTCTTACGAGCAGTACTTC. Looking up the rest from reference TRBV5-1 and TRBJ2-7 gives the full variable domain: KAGVTQTPRYLIKTRGQQVTLSCSPISGHRSVSWYQQTPGQGLQFLFEYFSETQRNKGNFPGRFSGRQFSNSRSEMNVSTLELGDSALYLCASSLQRSYEQYFGPGTRLTVT.

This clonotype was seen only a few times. In nucleotides, the CDR3 is TGTGCCAGCAGCCATCCCTCTGGGGCCAACGTCCTGACTTTC. This codes for CASSHPSGANVLTF. The chain couples TRBV6-1 to TRBJ2-6; D gene unclear. CDR1 is MNHNS and CDR2 is SASEGT in the germline V gene. CDR3 length equals 14 residues. Trimming removed 6 bases at V and 0 bases at J, with 6 bases between.

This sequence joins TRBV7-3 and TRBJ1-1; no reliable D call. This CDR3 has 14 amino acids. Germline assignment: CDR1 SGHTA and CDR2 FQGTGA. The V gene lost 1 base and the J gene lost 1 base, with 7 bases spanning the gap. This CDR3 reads CASSLNHGNTEAFF. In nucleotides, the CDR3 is TGTGCCAGCAGCTTAAATCACGGGAACACTGAAGCTTTCTTT.

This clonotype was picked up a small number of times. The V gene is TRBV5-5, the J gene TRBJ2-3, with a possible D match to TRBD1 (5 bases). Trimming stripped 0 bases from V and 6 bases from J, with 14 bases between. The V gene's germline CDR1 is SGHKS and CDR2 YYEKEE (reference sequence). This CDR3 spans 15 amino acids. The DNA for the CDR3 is TGTGCCAGCAGCTTGGAGTGGACATTCGGCGATACGCAGTATTTT. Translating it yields CASSLEWTFGDTQYF.

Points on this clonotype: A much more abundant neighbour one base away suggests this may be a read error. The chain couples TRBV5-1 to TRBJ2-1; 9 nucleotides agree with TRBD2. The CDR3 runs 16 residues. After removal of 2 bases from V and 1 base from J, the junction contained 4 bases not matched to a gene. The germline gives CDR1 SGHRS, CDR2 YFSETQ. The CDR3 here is CASSFALAGSYNEQFF. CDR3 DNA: TGCGCCAGCAGCTTCGCTCTAGCGGGGTCCTACAATGAGCAGTTCTTC.

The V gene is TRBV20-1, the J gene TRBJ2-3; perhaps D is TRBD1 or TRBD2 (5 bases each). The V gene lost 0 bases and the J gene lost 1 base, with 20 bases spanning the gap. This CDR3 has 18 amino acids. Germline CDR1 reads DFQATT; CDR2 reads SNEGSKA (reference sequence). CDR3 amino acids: CSARDSWGSRAGTDTQYF. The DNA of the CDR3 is TGCAGTGCTAGAGATTCTTGGGGGAGTCGAGCCGGCACAGATACGCAGTATTTT.